This entry lists 16 T cell receptor beta chains sequenced from one sample in a study of CD8 T cells in Susac syndrome. The RNA, about 0.5 to 1 ug, was put through reverse transcription using random hexamers. TCRdb re-called the immunoSEQ multiplex PCR reads with MiXCR, one entry per CDR3 protein. Here the sample spans around 69,000 distinct CDR3 sequences, nearly 96% being singletons. Sequencing was performed on CD4+ T cells from PBMCs. The origin of the receptors is a human donor with multiple sclerosis.

The gene calls are TRBV19 and TRBJ1-2, with 8 bases identical to TRBD1. In germline, CDR1 is LNHDA, CDR2 SQIVND (reference sequence). After removal of 5 bases from V and 8 bases from J, the junction contained 10 bases not matched to a gene. The CDR3 has 14 residues. This CDR3 reads CASSPGQGGGGYTF. The CDR3 DNA follows: TGTGCCAGTAGTCCCGGACAGGGAGGTGGCGGCTACACCTTC.

V usage is TRBV7-2 and J usage is TRBJ1-6; D is undetermined. Trimming removed 7 bases at V and 8 bases at J, with 12 bases between. This CDR3 region has 13 residues. Per the germline V gene, CDR1 is SGHTA and CDR2 is FQGNSA. CDR3 sequence: CASNSFGDSPLHF. DNA for the CDR3: TGTGCCAGCAACTCCTTTGGGGATTCACCCCTCCACTTT. The full variable domain, its missing parts supplied by reference TRBV7-2 and TRBJ1-6, is GAGVSQSPSNKVTEKGKDVELRCDPISGHTALYWYRQSLGQGLEFLIYFQGNSAPDKSGLPSDRFSAERTGGSVSTLTIQRTQQEDSAVYLCASNSFGDSPLHFGNGTRLTVT.

CDR3 in amino acids: CASSPGTGGRGYTF. The CDR3 nucleotides are TGTGCCAGCAGTCCCGGGACAGGGGGCCGTGGCTACACCTTC. This sequence joins TRBV6-1 and TRBJ1-2; 12 bases are a match to TRBD1. The V gene end was trimmed by 5 bases and the J gene end by 7 bases; junction bases not matched to a gene: 5. Germline CDR1 MNHNS, CDR2 SASEGT. The CDR3 totals 14 residues.

CDR3 bases: TGCGCCAGCAGCCAAGGTCGGGGTGAGCAGTTCTTC. This sequence encodes CASSQGRGEQFF. The V gene is TRBV4-1, the J gene TRBJ2-1; possibly TRBD2 for D (5 bases). This CDR3 spans 12 amino acids. Trimming removed 1 base from V and 9 bases from J, with 7 bases in between. Germline CDR1 reads MGHRA; CDR2 reads YSYEKL.

Turning to this clonotype: Compared with germline, one end of the junction differs, possibly owing to a read error. The chain uses TRBV6-6 and TRBJ1-1; perhaps TRBD1 as D (5 bases). Germline-derived CDR1 and CDR2 are MNHNY and SVGAGI (reference sequence). The CDR3 runs to 14 residues. The CDR3 DNA sequence: TGTGCCAGCGGTTACGTGGTGGGCAGGGCTGAAGCTTTCTTT. Its protein is CASGYVVGRAEAFF.

In DNA, the CDR3 is TGCAGCGTTGAAAACATCGGGGGGGCCTACAATGAGCAGTTCTTC. Translation: CSVENIGGAYNEQFF. This chain uses TRBV29-1 with TRBJ2-1; TRBD2 matches at 8 bases. V gave up 2 bases and J gave up 2 bases; unmatched junction bases: 5. Germline CDR1 SQVTM, CDR2 ANQGSEA. The CDR3 spans 15 residues.

This chain connects TRBV7-2 to TRBJ1-6; D may be TRBD1 (5 bases). V was pared by 7 bases and J by 8 bases, with 15 bases between. The CDR3 consists of 14 residues. Germline values: CDR1 SGHTA, CDR2 FQGNSA. DNA of the CDR3: TGTGCCAGCACCGCCCAGGGAGGGGATTCACCCCTCCACTTT. This sequence encodes CASTAQGGDSPLHF.

The J gene is TRBJ2-7, the V gene TRBV11-3, with D tentatively TRBD1 (6 bases). CDR3 length equals 12 residues. CDR1 is SGHNT, CDR2 YENEEA, per germline. The V gene lost 5 bases and the J gene lost 12 bases, with 17 bases spanning the gap. The CDR3 is CASSHQGRRWYF. The DNA for the CDR3 is TGTGCCAGCAGCCATCAGGGGCGCCGGTGGTACTTC.

The chain combines TRBV10-3 with TRBJ2-1, with TRBD2 identical over 8 bases. CDR3 size: 16 residues. Trimming cost V 4 bases and J 0 bases; bases outside gene matches: 5. Per the germline V gene, CDR1 is ENHRY and CDR2 is SYGVKD. Written as DNA, the CDR3 is TGTGCCATCAGTGGGAGCGGGGGAGGCTCCTACAATGAGCAGTTCTTC. Amino acids: CAISGSGGGSYNEQFF.

CDR3 DNA sequence: TGTGCCGGAAGGACAGGGAACACTGAAGCTTTCTTT. Translating it yields CAGRTGNTEAFF. The chain recombines TRBV30 with TRBJ1-1, with 7 nucleotides matching TRBD1. The V gene's germline CDR1 is GTSNPN and CDR2 SVGIG (reference sequence). Germline trimming cut 8 bases from V and 1 base from J; bases unmatched to any gene: 4. This CDR3 is built from 12 residues.

V and J are TRBV6-5 and TRBJ2-3; TRBD2 matches 8 bases. After removal of 7 bases from V and 4 bases from J, the junction contained 7 bases not matched to a gene. The CDR3 contains 14 residues. Germline assignment: CDR1 MNHEY and CDR2 SVGAGI. Here the CDR3 reads CASKNTRGADTQYF. In DNA, the CDR3 is TGTGCCAGCAAAAACACGCGGGGGGCAGATACGCAGTATTTT.

The V call is TRBV5-4, the J call TRBJ1-3; unclear D gene. Trimming shortened V by 1 base and J by 4 bases, and 6 bases separated the two germline ends. Looked up from germline, CDR1 is SGHNT and CDR2 is YYREEE (reference sequence). The CDR3 runs to 13 residues. CDR3 sequence reads: CASSLSAGNTIYF. Here the CDR3 DNA reads TGTGCCAGCAGCTTGTCGGCCGGAAACACCATATATTTT.

V and J are TRBV29-1 and TRBJ2-1, with D possibly being TRBD2 (5 bases). The length of the CDR3 is 13 residues. Germline V gives CDR1 SQVTM, CDR2 ANQGSEA. Trimming stripped 3 bases from V and 4 bases from J, with 10 bases between. CDR3: CSVDFTGYNEQFF. The CDR3 DNA reads as TGCAGCGTTGACTTTACGGGGTACAATGAGCAGTTCTTC.

V and J are TRBV5-1 and TRBJ1-1; 8 nucleotides match TRBD1. Germline CDR1 reads SGHRS; CDR2 reads YFSETQ. The V gene end was trimmed by 7 bases and the J gene end by 1 base; junction bases not matched to a gene: 6. This CDR3 has 14 amino acids. The CDR3 nucleotides read TGCGCCAGCGCCACCCAGGGGGCGAACACTGAAGCTTTCTTT. It yields the protein CASATQGANTEAFF.

The chain joins TRBV29-1 to TRBJ2-2; the D gene is possibly TRBD1 (5 bases). The CDR3 runs to 14 residues. The V gene's germline CDR1 is SQVTM and CDR2 ANQGSEA. The V end lost 5 bases, the J end lost 1 base, and 11 bases lay between the germline ends. CDR3 sequence (DNA): TGCAGCGTTCATGGGGCGGAGAACACCGGGGAGCTGTTTTTT. This gives the protein CSVHGAENTGELFF.

V gene TRBV11-2 combines with J gene TRBJ2-5; 9 bases are shared with TRBD1. The CDR3 loop spans 15 amino acids. V was clipped by 3 bases and J by 6 bases; unmatched bases: 8. CDR1 and CDR2 from the germline V gene are SGHAT and FQNNGV. The CDR3 nucleotides are TGTGCCAGCAGCTTGGGGCGACAGGGGGGACAGACCCAGTACTTC. Its translation is CASSLGRQGGQTQYF.